This TCR beta chain originates from a study of CD8 T cells in Susac syndrome. This CDR3 spans 11 amino acids. Germline lookup yields CDR1 SEHNR and CDR2 FQNEAQ (reference sequence). Trimming removed 8 bases at V and 1 base at J, with 5 bases between. Comment on this clonotype: Its antigen is not identified.

Whole-study findings and limits: An acknowledgment was made by the study that its TCR sequencing and HLA analysis involved relatively few individuals.

The sequenced target, TCR beta, came from blood CD8+ and CD4+ T cells. After extraction with the RNeasy kit, 0.5 to 1 ug of the RNA was reverse transcribed using random hexamers. With immunoSEQ multiplex PCR, TCR beta CDR3 was amplified across 54 Vbeta and 13 Jbeta. TCRdb analysed the immunoSEQ multiplex PCR reads with MiXCR anew, one entry per CDR3 protein. The sample has about 250,000 distinct CDR3 sequences, about 93% seen once. Sequencing was performed on CD4+ T cells from PBMCs. This clonotype originated in a human donor with multiple sclerosis. V gene TRBV7-9 combines with J gene TRBJ2-5; D remains unclear. This CDR3 is CASGTQETQYF. Written as DNA, the CDR3 is TGTGCCAGCGGCACCCAAGAGACCCAGTACTTC.